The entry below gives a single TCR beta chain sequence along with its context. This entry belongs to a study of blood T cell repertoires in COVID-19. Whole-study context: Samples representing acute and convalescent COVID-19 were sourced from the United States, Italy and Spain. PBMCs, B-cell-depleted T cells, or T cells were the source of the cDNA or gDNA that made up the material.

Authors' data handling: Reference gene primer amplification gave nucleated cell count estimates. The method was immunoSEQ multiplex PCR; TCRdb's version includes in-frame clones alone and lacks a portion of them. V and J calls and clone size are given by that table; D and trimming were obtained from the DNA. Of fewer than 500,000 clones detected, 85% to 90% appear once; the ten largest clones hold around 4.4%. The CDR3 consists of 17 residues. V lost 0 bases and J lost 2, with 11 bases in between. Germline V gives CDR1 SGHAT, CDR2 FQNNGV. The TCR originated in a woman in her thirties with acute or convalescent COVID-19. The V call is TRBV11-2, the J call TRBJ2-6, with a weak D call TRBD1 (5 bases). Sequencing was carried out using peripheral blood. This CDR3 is CASSLDSRVAGANVLTF. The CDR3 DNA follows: TGTGCCAGCAGCTTAGACTCCAGGGTCGCTGGGGCCAACGTCCTGACTTTC. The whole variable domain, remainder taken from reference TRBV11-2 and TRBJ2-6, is EAGVAQSPRYKIIEKRQSVAFWCNPISGHATLYWYQQILGQGPKLLIQFQNNGVVDDSQLPKDRFSAERLKGVDSTLKIQPAKLEDSAVYLCASSLDSRVAGANVLTFGAGSRLTVL.